Each of the 17 T cell receptor beta chains below was sequenced from the same sample in a study of beta chain features in type 1 diabetes. TCRB transcripts that were expressed got sequenced, as all of the isolated RNA had been reverse transcribed. TCRdb keeps only in-frame clones here, not all; method: immunoSEQ multiplex PCR. The sample shows under 450,000 clones, approximately 15% of them seen only once. What was sequenced was naive CD4+ T cells from blood. The receptors come from a man aged 30-40 years in good health.

V gene TRBV25-1 combines with J gene TRBJ2-7; the match to TRBD1 covers 7 bases. Germline V gene data show CDR1 as MGHDK and CDR2 as SYGVNS. This CDR3 has 14 amino acids. The junction had 11 bases not matched to a gene; V was cut back by 9 bases and J by 3 bases. The CDR3 sequence: CASSGTRDSYEQYV. CDR3 bases: TGTGCCAGTTCCGGAACCCGGGACAGCTACGAGCAGTACGTC.

A word on this clone: Distinct nucleotide sequences in the sample also encode this CDR3. The J gene is TRBJ2-4, the V gene TRBV30; 7 bases are shared with TRBD2. Trimming at V came to 2 bases and at J to 1 base, leaving 5 bases not matched to a gene. The CDR3 covers 15 residues. Germline V gene lookup returns CDR1 GTSNPN and CDR2 SVGIG (reference sequence). CDR3 bases: TGTGCCTGGAGTCGAGGGAGGGCGGCCAAAAACATTCAGTACTTC. Protein: CAWSRGRAAKNIQYF.

The CDR3 DNA reads as TGTGCCAGCAGTGAATGGGGGGACTATGGCTACACCTTC. Translated, it gives CASSEWGDYGYTF. This chain uses TRBV25-1 with TRBJ1-2; a weak D match, TRBD1 (5 bases). The germline gives CDR1 MGHDK, CDR2 SYGVNS. Trimming pared 1 base from V and 3 bases from J, leaving 6 bases between. The CDR3 covers 13 residues.

This clone was seen a few times. The chain uses TRBV5-1 and TRBJ2-1, with 7 bases aligning to TRBD2. The germline V gene encodes CDR1 SGHRS and CDR2 YFSETQ. V shed 2 bases and J 7 bases; nucleotides not matched to a gene: 12. This CDR3 is 16 amino acids long. The CDR3 loop reads CASSLEAGRSGNEQFF. The CDR3 DNA is TGCGCCAGCAGCTTAGAAGCGGGGCGCTCGGGTAATGAGCAGTTCTTC.

In DNA, the CDR3 is TGTGCCAGCAGCTTAGTATCGGGCAGGGTACGAACTCAGCCCCAGCATTTT. This encodes CASSLVSGRVRTQPQHF. The V call is TRBV7-2, the J call TRBJ1-5, with a possible D match to TRBD1 (5 bases). CDR1 SGHTA and CDR2 FQGNSA come from the germline V gene. The CDR3 is made up of 17 amino acids. V was pared by 1 base and J by 6 bases, with 19 bases between.

DNA of the CDR3: TGTGCCAGCTCGAATGGGGGGACCTACGAGCAGTACTTC. Translated, it gives CASSNGGTYEQYF. The V call is TRBV6-6, the J call TRBJ2-7; tentatively, D is TRBD2 (6 bases). V was trimmed by 8 bases and J by 2 bases, leaving 13 bases between them. This CDR3 spans 13 amino acids. Per germline, CDR1 MNHNY and CDR2 SVGAGI (reference sequence).

This clone appeared a few times. J is TRBJ1-3 and V is TRBV7-9, with TRBD1 matching over 7 bases. The germline V gene has CDR1 SEHNR and CDR2 FQNEAQ (reference sequence). The CDR3 sequence is 16 residues long. After removal of 4 bases from V and 0 bases from J, the junction contained 6 bases not matched to a gene. CDR3: CASSYRGRSSGNTIYF. The CDR3 bases are TGTGCCAGCAGCTACAGGGGTCGTAGCTCTGGAAACACCATATATTTT.

The chain recombines TRBV5-1 with TRBJ2-2; D call uncertain. The CDR3 length is 16 residues. V shed 4 bases and J shed 0 bases, with 13 bases lying between them. Germline assignment: CDR1 SGHRS and CDR2 YFSETQ. This chain's CDR3 is CASSPSSRTNTGELFF. The CDR3, as DNA: TGCGCCAGCAGCCCCAGTAGCAGAACGAACACCGGGGAGCTGTTTTTT.

The J gene is TRBJ2-1, the V gene TRBV18; possibly TRBD2 for D (6 bases). Germline CDR1 is KGHSH and CDR2 is LQKENI. The CDR3 runs 14 residues. V was pared by 1 base and J by 9 bases, with 13 bases between. CDR3 sequence: CASSPLRLEAEQFF. The CDR3, as DNA: TGTGCCAGCTCACCACTGCGACTAGAGGCTGAGCAGTTCTTC.

A few counts support this clone. This sequence joins TRBV5-1 and TRBJ2-2; maybe TRBD1 (6 bases). V was trimmed by 4 bases and J by 0 bases, leaving 10 bases between them. The CDR3 spans 15 residues. CDR1 is SGHRS and CDR2 is YFSETQ in the germline V gene. CDR3 coding DNA: TGCGCCAGCAGCAGGACAGCGGCGAACACCGGGGAGCTGTTTTTT. Protein sequence: CASSRTAANTGELFF.

V gene TRBV7-2 combines with J gene TRBJ2-5, with a weak D call TRBD1 (5 bases). With 5 bases removed from V and 3 bases from J, the gap between germline ends came to 13 bases. The CDR3 runs to 14 residues. Germline lookup yields CDR1 SGHTA and CDR2 FQGNSA. The CDR3 nucleotides are TGTGCCAGCAGCCTCCCAGGGATTAAAGAGACCCAGTACTTC. The encoded protein is CASSLPGIKETQYF. Looking up the rest from reference TRBV7-2 and TRBJ2-5 gives the full variable domain: GAGVSQSPSNKVTEKGKDVELRCDPISGHTALYWYRQSLGQGLEFLIYFQGNSAPDKSGLPSDRFSAERTGGSVSTLTIQRTQQEDSAVYLCASSLPGIKETQYFGPGTRLLVL.

The V call is TRBV2, the J call TRBJ1-6; 8 bases map to TRBD1. Germline assignment: CDR1 SNHLY and CDR2 FYNNEI. CDR3 length: 14 residues. The trim removed 5 bases at V and 8 bases at J, leaving 5 bases unmatched. The CDR3 protein is CASSYRGNDSPLHF. Here the CDR3 DNA reads TGTGCCAGCAGTTACAGGGGGAACGATTCACCCCTCCACTTT.

The rearrangement links TRBV27 to TRBJ1-2; D is uncertain. The V and J ends lost 6 bases and 3 bases respectively, with 11 bases between them. The CDR3 has 13 amino acids. Germline CDR1 and CDR2: MNHEY and SMNVEV (reference sequence). The CDR3 nucleotides read TGTGCCAGCAGATCGTCGGATTACTATGGCTACACCTTC. Protein: CASRSSDYYGYTF.

This clone was counted at least ten times. J is TRBJ2-5 and V is TRBV30, with 7 bases that match TRBD2. Germline CDR1 and CDR2: GTSNPN and SVGIG (reference sequence). This CDR3 contains 13 residues. The V gene end was trimmed by 7 bases and the J gene end by 5 bases; junction bases not matched to a gene: 10. As DNA, the CDR3 is TGTGCCTCGGGCGGGAGAGTTGCGGAGACCCAGTACTTC. It specifies CASGGRVAETQYF.

The J gene is TRBJ2-1, the V gene TRBV11-3, with 7 bases lining up with TRBD1. Trimming cost V 2 bases and J 4 bases; bases outside gene matches: 8. Germline CDR1 reads SGHNT; CDR2 reads YENEEA. This CDR3 comprises 16 residues. CDR3 DNA sequence: TGTGCCAGCAGCTTAAACCAGGGGGTAAAGTACAATGAGCAGTTCTTC. Its protein product is CASSLNQGVKYNEQFF.

The gene calls are TRBV7-2 and TRBJ1-2; 7 nucleotides line up with TRBD1. Germline CDR1 reads SGHTA; CDR2 reads FQGNSA. The V gene end was trimmed by 5 bases and the J gene end by 3 bases; junction bases not matched to a gene: 9. The CDR3 runs 15 residues. The CDR3 coding sequence is TGTGCCAGCAGCGAAGGGACAGCTGCTTACTATGGCTACACCTTC. It translates to CASSEGTAAYYGYTF.

This chain joins TRBV7-2 and TRBJ2-7; possible D gene TRBD2, 5 bases. This CDR3 is 14 amino acids long. Germline V gives CDR1 SGHTA, CDR2 FQGNSA. V shed 3 bases and J shed 5 bases, with 14 bases lying between them. The CDR3 region has the DNA TGTGCCAGCAGCTTCGGACTGTCCTGGGACGAGCAGTACTTC. It encodes CASSFGLSWDEQYF.